This T cell receptor (beta chain) was sequenced for a study of T cell responses to AZD1222 COVID-19 vaccine. Whole-study findings and limits: Females outnumbered males among donors, who were mostly white British; clonal diversity was possibly underestimated. Vaccine-related CD4 TCRs covered spike, predominating at 160-218 and 743-854.

Turning to this clone: What it binds is unknown.

The table came from immunoSEQ multiplex PCR; TCRdb's copy has only in-frame clones and leaves some out. Of about 220,000 clones listed, about 92% were seen once; the top ten hold approximately 1%. The source was peripheral blood, collected on day 0 of MenACWY control vaccination. This TCR was recovered from an adult in good health.

In nucleotides, the CDR3 is TGTGCCAGCAGCTCCGGACTGAACACCGGGGAGCTGTTTTTT. Amino acid sequence: CASSSGLNTGELFF. The chain combines TRBV7-3 with TRBJ2-2, with D possibly TRBD2 on 5 matching bases. The CDR3 contains 14 residues. The germline CDR1 and CDR2 sequences are SGHTA and FQGTGA. Trimming took off 4 bases at V and 1 base at J, with 7 bases between the two ends.